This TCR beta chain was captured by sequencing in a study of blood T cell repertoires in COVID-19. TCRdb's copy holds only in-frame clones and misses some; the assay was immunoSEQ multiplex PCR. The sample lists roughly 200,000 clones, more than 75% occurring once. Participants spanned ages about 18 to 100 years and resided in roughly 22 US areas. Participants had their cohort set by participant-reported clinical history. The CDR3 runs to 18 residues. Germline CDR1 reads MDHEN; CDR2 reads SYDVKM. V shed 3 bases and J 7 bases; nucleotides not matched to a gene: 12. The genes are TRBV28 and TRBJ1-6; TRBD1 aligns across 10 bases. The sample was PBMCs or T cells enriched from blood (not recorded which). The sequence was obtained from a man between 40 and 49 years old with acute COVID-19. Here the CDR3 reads CASSLAPGTGQGNSPLHF. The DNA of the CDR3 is TGTGCCAGCAGTTTGGCCCCCGGGACGGGACAGGGGAATTCACCCCTCCACTTT. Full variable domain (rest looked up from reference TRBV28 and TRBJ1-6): DVKVTQSSRYLVKRTGEKVFLECVQDMDHENMFWYRQDPGLGLRLIYFSYDVKMKEKGDIPEGYSVSREKKERFSLILESASTNQTSMYLCASSLAPGTGQGNSPLHFGNGTRLTVT.